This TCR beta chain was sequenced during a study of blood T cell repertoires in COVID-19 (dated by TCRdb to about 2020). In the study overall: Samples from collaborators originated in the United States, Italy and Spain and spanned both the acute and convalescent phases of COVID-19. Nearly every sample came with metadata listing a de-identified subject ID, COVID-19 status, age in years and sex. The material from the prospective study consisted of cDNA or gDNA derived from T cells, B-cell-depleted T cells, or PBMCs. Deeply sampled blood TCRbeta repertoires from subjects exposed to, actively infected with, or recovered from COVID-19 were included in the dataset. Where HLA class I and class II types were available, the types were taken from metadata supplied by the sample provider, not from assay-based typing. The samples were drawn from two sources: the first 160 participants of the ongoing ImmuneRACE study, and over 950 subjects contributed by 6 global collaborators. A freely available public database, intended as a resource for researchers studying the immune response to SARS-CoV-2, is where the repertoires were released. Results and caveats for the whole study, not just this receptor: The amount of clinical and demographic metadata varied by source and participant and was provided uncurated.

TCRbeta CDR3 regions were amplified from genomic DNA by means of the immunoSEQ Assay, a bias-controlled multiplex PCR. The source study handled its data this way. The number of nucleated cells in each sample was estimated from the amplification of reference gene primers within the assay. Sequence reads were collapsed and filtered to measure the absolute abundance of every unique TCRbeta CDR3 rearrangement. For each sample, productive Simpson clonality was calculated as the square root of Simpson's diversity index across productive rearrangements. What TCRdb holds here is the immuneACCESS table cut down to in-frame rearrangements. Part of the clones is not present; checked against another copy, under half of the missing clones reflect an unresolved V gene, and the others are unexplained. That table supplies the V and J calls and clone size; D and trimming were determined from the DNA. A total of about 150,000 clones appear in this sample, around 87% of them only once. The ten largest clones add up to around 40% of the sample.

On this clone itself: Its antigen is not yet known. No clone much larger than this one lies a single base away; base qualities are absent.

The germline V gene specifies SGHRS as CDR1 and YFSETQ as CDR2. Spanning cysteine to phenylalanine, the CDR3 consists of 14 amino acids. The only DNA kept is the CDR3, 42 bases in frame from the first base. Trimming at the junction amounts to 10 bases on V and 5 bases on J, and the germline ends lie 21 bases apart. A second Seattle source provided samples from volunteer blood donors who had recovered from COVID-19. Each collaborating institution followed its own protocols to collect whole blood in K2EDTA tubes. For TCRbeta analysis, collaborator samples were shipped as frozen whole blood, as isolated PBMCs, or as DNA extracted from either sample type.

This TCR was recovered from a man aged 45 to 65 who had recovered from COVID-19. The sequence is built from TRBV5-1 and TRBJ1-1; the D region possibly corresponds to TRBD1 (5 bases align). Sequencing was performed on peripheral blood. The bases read TGCGCCGCCAGGGCTAACGCGGTGGGAACTGAAGCTTTCTTT. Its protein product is CAARANAVGTEAFF. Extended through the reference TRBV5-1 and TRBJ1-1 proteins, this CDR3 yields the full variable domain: KAGVTQTPRYLIKTRGQQVTLSCSPISGHRSVSWYQQTPGQGLQFLFEYFSETQRNKGNFPGRFSGRQFSNSRSEMNVSTLELGDSALYLCAARANAVGTEAFFGQGTRLTVV.